These T cell receptor beta chains were read from a single sample in a study of cytomegalovirus exposure and HLA in healthy donors. The data were produced by immunoSEQ multiplex PCR, yet TCRdb's version contains in-frame clones alone and is incomplete. Here the sample spans some 170,000 clones, roughly 80% being singletons. Specimen: PBMCs. The receptors shown here come from a woman aged 50 to 60 in good health and CMV-seronegative. Each CDR3 is given with its conserved first and last residue. A D gene is named only where the DNA matches it firmly. For some rows the clone size is stated as once, few or many, or as a class when expanded; others skip it.

CDR3aa | CDR3nt | d_gene | abundance | j_gene | v_gene
CASSQIEDSALFGYTF | TGTGCCAGCAGCCAGATCGAGGACAGTGCCCTATTTGGCTACACCTTC | NA | NA | TRBJ1-2 | TRBV4-2
CASSGQGANEQFF | TGTGCCAGCAGCGGACAGGGGGCGAATGAGCAGTTCTTC | TRBD1 | NA | TRBJ2-1 | TRBV6-5
CASAQGLSGNTIYF | TGTGCCAGCGCACAGGGCCTCTCTGGAAACACCATATATTTT | NA | NA | TRBJ1-3 | TRBV9
CASSRKGKVNTEAFF | TGTGCCAGCAGTCGAAAGGGGAAGGTGAACACTGAAGCTTTCTTT | NA | NA | TRBJ1-1 | TRBV6-5
CASSNPGTGELFF | TGCGCCAGCAGCAATCCAGGGACCGGGGAGCTGTTTTTT | NA | NA | TRBJ2-2 | TRBV5-1
CASSTPWRLGAFF | TGTGCCAGTAGCACCCCATGGCGGCTGGGAGCTTTCTTT | NA | NA | TRBJ1-1 | TRBV19
CASRRDYSNQPQHF | TGTGCCAGCAGACGAGATTATAGCAATCAGCCCCAGCATTTT | NA | few | TRBJ1-5 | TRBV6-5
CASSLRDFNNEQFF | TGTGCCAGCAGCTTGAGGGACTTTAACAATGAGCAGTTCTTC | NA | NA | TRBJ2-1 | TRBV5-4
CASSQGQTGSNQPQHF | TGCGCCAGCAGCCAAGGCCAGACAGGGAGCAATCAGCCCCAGCATTTT | TRBD1 | NA | TRBJ1-5 | TRBV4-1
CASRDSAGSDTQYF | TGTGCCAGCAGGGACAGCGCAGGATCGGATACGCAGTATTTT | NA | once | TRBJ2-3 | TRBV7-9
CASSQQGNLNEQFF | TGTGCCAGCAGTCAACAGGGAAACTTGAATGAGCAGTTCTTC | NA | NA | TRBJ2-1 | TRBV27
CASSLLDRSYYEQYF | TGTGCCAGCAGTCTTTTGGACAGATCTTACTACGAGCAGTACTTC | NA | NA | TRBJ2-7 | TRBV6-1
CASSLEGRSRYLNYGYTF | TGTGCCAGCAGCTTAGAAGGTCGGAGCCGATACCTAAACTATGGCTACACCTTC | NA | NA | TRBJ1-2 | TRBV7-8
CASITGRDQPQHF | TGTGCCAGCATCACCGGGAGGGATCAGCCCCAGCATTTT | NA | NA | TRBJ1-5 | TRBV6-1
CASSDSGWFNSNQPQHF | TGCGCCAGCAGTGATTCCGGTTGGTTCAATAGCAATCAGCCCCAGCATTTT | NA | NA | TRBJ1-5 | TRBV10-2
CASSEGGSSYEQYF | TGTGCCAGCAGTGAAGGGGGCTCCTCCTACGAGCAGTACTTC | NA | NA | TRBJ2-7 | TRBV2
CASSIYRVQSPLHF | TGTGCCAGTAGTATCTACAGGGTCCAGTCACCCCTCCACTTT | NA | few | TRBJ1-6 | TRBV19
CASSPTPGEASYEQYF | TGTGCCAGCAGCCCCACTCCAGGGGAAGCCTCCTACGAGCAGTACTTC | NA | NA | TRBJ2-7 | TRBV5-5
CASSFFGEQYF | TGTGCCAGCAGCTTCTTCGGCGAGCAGTACTTC | NA | NA | TRBJ2-7 | TRBV7-2
CASSPRQTLEQFF | TGTGCCAGTAGTCCCAGACAGACTTTAGAGCAGTTCTTC | NA | NA | TRBJ2-1 | TRBV19
CASSLERFRNTEAFF | TGCGCCAGCAGCTTGGAGCGGTTCCGGAACACTGAAGCTTTCTTT | NA | NA | TRBJ1-1 | TRBV5-1
CASSDKPHTEAFF | TGTGCCAGCAGTGATAAGCCACACACTGAAGCTTTCTTT | NA | few | TRBJ1-1 | TRBV2
CASSLPGQRFGTQYF | TGTGCCAGCAGCTTGCCTGGGCAGAGATTTGGGACCCAGTACTTC | NA | NA | TRBJ2-5 | TRBV7-9
CASSRGTVYEQYF | TGCGCCAGCAGCAGGGGTACAGTCTACGAGCAGTACTTC | NA | NA | TRBJ2-7 | TRBV5-1
CASSGRPNTEAFF | TGTGCCAGCAGCGGGCGGCCTAACACTGAAGCTTTCTTT | NA | NA | TRBJ1-1 | TRBV9
CASSESGPGNTIYF | TGCGCCAGCAGTGAATCAGGCCCTGGAAACACCATATATTTT | NA | NA | TRBJ1-3 | TRBV10-1
CASSGFRGRNIQYF | TGTGCCAGCAGTGGATTCAGGGGGCGTAACATTCAGTACTTC | TRBD1 | NA | TRBJ2-4 | TRBV27
CASSPRLAGTDTQYF | TGTGCCAGCAGCCCCCGACTAGCGGGCACAGATACGCAGTATTTT | TRBD2 | few | TRBJ2-3 | TRBV13
CASGVGGDTDTQYF | TGCGCCAGTGGCGTGGGAGGGGACACAGATACGCAGTATTTT | TRBD2 | NA | TRBJ2-3 | TRBV5-1
CASSLKREDYNEQFF | TGTGCCAGCAGCTTGAAGCGGGAGGATTACAATGAGCAGTTCTTC | TRBD2 | NA | TRBJ2-1 | TRBV6-8
CASSSRGWNNQPQHF | TGTGCCAGCAGCTCCAGGGGGTGGAACAATCAGCCCCAGCATTTT | TRBD1 | NA | TRBJ1-5 | TRBV5-6
CASSSQGQGYEQYF | TGTGCCAGCAGCTCGCAGGGGCAGGGCTACGAGCAGTACTTC | NA | NA | TRBJ2-7 | TRBV7-2
CASSPRGAGYYGYTF | TGTGCCAGCAGCCCCCGGGGGGCGGGTTATTATGGCTACACCTTC | NA | NA | TRBJ1-2 | TRBV14
CASRRGYEQYF | TGTGCCAGCAGGAGAGGTTACGAGCAGTACTTC | NA | NA | TRBJ2-7 | TRBV27
CASSSGEGYNGGTEAFF | TGTGCCAGTAGTTCAGGGGAGGGTTATAATGGAGGCACTGAAGCTTTCTTT | NA | NA | TRBJ1-1 | TRBV19
CASSEYRTNTGELFF | TGTGCCAGCAGTGAATACAGAACAAACACCGGGGAGCTGTTTTTT | NA | once | TRBJ2-2 | TRBV2
CASSAGTSRLSYNEQFF | TGTGCCAGCAGCGCAGGGACTAGCCGACTCTCCTACAATGAGCAGTTCTTC | TRBD2 | NA | TRBJ2-1 | TRBV9
CSVEGASPGDRSKLFF | TGCAGCGTTGAAGGGGCTTCCCCCGGCGACAGGTCGAAACTGTTTTTT | NA | NA | TRBJ1-4 | TRBV29-1
CASRPQGQATYEQYF | TGTGCCAGCAGACCCCAAGGACAGGCTACCTACGAGCAGTACTTC | TRBD1 | NA | TRBJ2-7 | TRBV6-6
CASSSGQNLAKNIQYF | TGTGCCAGCAGTTCAGGACAGAATCTAGCCAAAAACATTCAGTACTTC | NA | NA | TRBJ2-4 | TRBV28
CASASGLADYNEQFF | TGCGCCAGCGCATCGGGACTAGCGGATTACAATGAGCAGTTCTTC | TRBD2 | NA | TRBJ2-1 | TRBV4-3
CASSWTALSSGNTIYF | TGTGCCAGCAGTTGGACAGCGCTGAGCTCTGGAAACACCATATATTTT | NA | NA | TRBJ1-3 | TRBV6-5
CASSLGGGATEAFF | TGTGCCAGCAGCTTAGGGGGGGGCGCCACTGAAGCTTTCTTT | NA | NA | TRBJ1-1 | TRBV7-2
CASSYLTGVGEKLFF | TGTGCCAGCAGTTACCTGACAGGGGTTGGTGAAAAACTGTTTTTT | TRBD1 | NA | TRBJ1-4 | TRBV6-6